The subject of this entry is one TCR beta chain. Trimming removed 0 bases at V and 2 bases at J, with 9 bases between. Germline CDR1 reads SGDLS; CDR2 reads YYNGEE. The CDR3 has 14 residues. The data derive from a study of blood T cell repertoires in COVID-19. The assay was immunoSEQ multiplex PCR, and TCRdb's table has in-frame clones only and misses some. Seen here are about 190,000 clones, about 82% observed once, and the top ten hold under 5.5%. This receptor was identified in a woman aged 25 to 45 with acute or convalescent COVID-19. Sequencing used peripheral blood. The chain links TRBV9 to TRBJ2-7; tentative D call: TRBD2 (7 bases). The CDR3 is CASSVGGGAYEQYF. The CDR3 DNA follows: TGTGCCAGCAGCGTAGGCGGGGGCGCCTACGAGCAGTACTTC.